This T cell receptor (beta chain) was documented in a study of graft-versus-host responses after intestinal transplantation. Across the whole study: Transplant recipients had multivisceral, liver-intestinal, or isolated intestinal grafts. The recipients all started with anti-thymocyte globulin induction and then took tacrolimus and steroids for 3 to 4 years. Study outcomes and limitations: Circulating GvH clone levels at their peak were associated with HvG declines (early post-transplant). Marrow from the recipient contained GvH clones, some of which had appeared first in ileum or blood.

Germline V gene data show CDR1 as LNHDA and CDR2 as SQIVND (reference sequence). Trimming stripped 5 bases from V and 1 base from J, with 12 bases between. CDR3 size: 16 residues. Measured with immunoSEQ multiplex PCR; TCRdb has only the in-frame clones, and not every one. The sample includes some 90,000 clones, approximately 80% of them seen just once. This clone was recorded once. Its antigen is not known. The receptor was derived from a human donor who received an intestinal transplant. The sample in question was unstimulated CD4+ T cells sorted from spleen or lymph node cells, obtained before intestinal transplant. V usage is TRBV19 and J usage is TRBJ2-6; tentative D call: TRBD2 (6 bases). The CDR3 loop is CASSVAGRSGANVLTF. CDR3 bases: TGTGCCAGTAGTGTAGCCGGGAGATCTGGGGCCAACGTCCTGACTTTC.